This T cell receptor (beta chain) was captured in a study of blood T cell repertoires in COVID-19. Whole-study context: Sites in the United States, Italy and Spain provided acute and convalescent COVID-19 samples.

Source study methods: Reference gene primers were amplified, and this amplification served to estimate nucleated cell counts. Assay used: immunoSEQ multiplex PCR; TCRdb lists only in-frame clones, some missing. The V and J calls and clone size were taken over from that table, and D and trimming were inferred from the DNA. Here the sample spans around 180,000 clones, about four fifths being singletons. CDR3 length equals 17 residues. The germline V and J ends were trimmed by 3 bases and 6 bases, with 21 bases remaining between them. Germline V gene data show CDR1 as MGHRA and CDR2 as YSYEKL. This sequence was found in an older man with active or convalescent COVID-19. Specimen: peripheral blood. The chain is built from TRBV4-1 and TRBJ1-5; possibly TRBD1 for D (6 bases). CDR3 protein: CASSQNLGGAYGQPQHF. CDR3 DNA: TGCGCCAGCAGCCAGAACCTCGGGGGGGCCTACGGTCAGCCCCAGCATTTT.